The 20 T cell receptor beta chains presented below share a single source sample, sequenced in a study of regulatory T cells in long-lasting Graves disease. The authors built TCR beta libraries using iRepertoire HTBI primers and Arm-PCR of CDR3 regions. TCRdb reprocessed the multiplex PCR reads via MiXCR and lists one record per CDR3 protein. The data contain 500,000 to 700,000 distinct CDR3 sequences, 15% to 20% of them singletons. The time point: newly diagnosed GD, antithyroid drugs for less than 3 months. Generation of the TCR library employed RNA extracted from PBMCs. Another study also made use of these data, one on T cells in Graves' hyperthyroidism and ophthalmopathy.

Sequencing was performed on peripheral blood mononuclear cells (PBMCs), taken at new diagnosis, from a patient treated with antithyroid drugs. The receptors come from a young woman with Graves disease.

The chain employs TRBV28 and TRBJ2-3, with D maybe TRBD2 (5 bases). V gave up 5 bases and J gave up 4 bases, with 19 bases separating them. The CDR3 loop spans 16 amino acids. CDR1 is MDHEN and CDR2 is SYDVKM in the germline V gene. The CDR3 nucleotides read TGTGCCAGCAGTAGCGGTCGGGGTGAGCCACCAGATACGCAGTATTTT. Its protein product is CASSSGRGEPPDTQYF.

With regard to this clonotype: Being one base from a much bigger clone, this may be a read error. The chain has TRBV28 and TRBJ2-7; TRBD2 is a possible D gene (6 bases). The CDR3 contains 14 residues. The V end was cut by 6 bases, the J end by 1 base, with 13 bases between. CDR1 is MDHEN, CDR2 SYDVKM, per germline. CDR3 protein: CASSDGGASYEQYF. The CDR3 nucleotides are TGTGCCAGCAGCGACGGCGGGGCTTCCTACGAGCAGTACTTC.

This clonotype was picked up a small number of times. The chain employs TRBV5-5 and TRBJ2-1, with a tentative D call TRBD1 (6 bases). The germline CDR1 and CDR2 sequences are SGHKS and YYEKEE (reference sequence). The CDR3 is 15 amino acids. Trimming removed 1 base at V and 3 bases at J, with 11 bases between. The chain's CDR3 is CASSLWAGVYNEQFF. CDR3 nucleotide sequence: TGTGCCAGCAGCTTGTGGGCAGGGGTCTACAATGAGCAGTTCTTC.

The chain uses TRBV20-1 and TRBJ2-1; the match to TRBD2 covers 7 bases. This CDR3 is 16 amino acids long. Germline trimming cut 0 bases from V and 1 base from J; bases unmatched to any gene: 6. CDR1 and CDR2 (germline): DFQATT, SNEGSKA (reference sequence). The CDR3 loop is CSARDREGESYNEQFF. CDR3 DNA: TGCAGTGCTAGAGATAGGGAGGGAGAGTCCTACAATGAGCAGTTCTTC.

On this clonotype itself: A much larger clonotype is one base distant, so this may be a read error. The chain combines TRBV9 with TRBJ2-7; the D gene is possibly TRBD1 (5 bases). The germline CDR1 and CDR2 sequences are SGDLS and YYNGEE. The CDR3 covers 11 residues. Between the trimmed V and J ends, which lost 4 bases and 7 bases, there was a span of 9 bases. The CDR3 DNA reads as TGTGCCAGCAGCTTATACAGGGAGCAGTACTTC. Translation: CASSLYREQYF.

This clonotype occurred a few times. The V gene is TRBV7-2, the J gene TRBJ1-5; the D is unclear. Germline assignment: CDR1 SGHTA and CDR2 FQGNSA. The ends were cut back, 5 bases at V and 0 bases at J, with 20 bases in the middle. The CDR3 runs 18 residues. CDR3 protein: CASSLFRFSLSSNQPQHF. For the CDR3, the DNA is TGTGCCAGCAGCCTGTTTCGGTTTTCTCTATCTAGCAATCAGCCCCAGCATTTT.

V and J are TRBV20-1 and TRBJ1-6; D is uncertain. V shed 5 bases and J shed 11 bases, with 7 bases lying between them. CDR1 DFQATT and CDR2 SNEGSKA come from the germline V gene (reference sequence). This CDR3 contains 10 residues. CDR3 loop: CSAEATPLHF. In nucleotides, the CDR3 is TGCAGTGCTGAAGCTACACCCCTCCACTTT.

This clonotype showed up many times. V and J are TRBV7-2 and TRBJ1-3; D is ambiguous. V dropped 5 bases and J dropped 2 bases, with 10 bases sitting between them. In germline, CDR1 is SGHTA, CDR2 FQGNSA. This CDR3 spans 14 amino acids. CDR3 loop: CASSPHSAGNTIYF. The CDR3 nucleotides read TGTGCCAGCAGCCCCCACAGCGCTGGAAACACCATATATTTT.

Comment on this clonotype: This may come from a read error, since a much larger clone is one base off. The chain uses TRBV7-3 and TRBJ1-1; 7 bases are shared with TRBD1. There are 15 residues in the CDR3. V was pared by 1 base and J by 3 bases, with 5 bases of the junction left unmatched. In germline, CDR1 is SGHTA, CDR2 FQGTGA. The CDR3 here is CASSLRRQGDTEAFF. Written as DNA, the CDR3 is TGTGCCAGCAGCTTAAGGAGACAGGGAGACACTGAAGCTTTCTTT.

In its sample, this clonotype was seen many times. The chain uses TRBV28 and TRBJ2-1; TRBD2 aligns across 9 bases. Trimming took 6 bases from V and 4 from J; bases not matched to a gene: 10. In germline, CDR1 is MDHEN, CDR2 SYDVKM. This CDR3 is built from 16 residues. CDR3 bases: TGTGCCAGCAGCCCTGCGGCTAGCGGGACTTACAATGAGCAGTTCTTC. Amino acid sequence: CASSPAASGTYNEQFF.

The chain carries TRBV4-2 and TRBJ2-1, with 7 bases fitting TRBD2. The CDR3 has 15 amino acids. Germline V gene lookup returns CDR1 LGHNA and CDR2 YNFKEQ. Trimming removed 0 bases from V and 8 bases from J; junction bases left unmatched: 7. The CDR3 is CASSQDRTRGDEQFF. For the CDR3, the DNA is TGTGCCAGCAGCCAAGATAGGACTAGAGGCGATGAGCAGTTCTTC.

The chain has TRBV7-8 and TRBJ2-2, with a tentative D call TRBD2 (6 bases). The CDR3 has 15 residues. The V gene's germline CDR1 is SGHVS and CDR2 FQNEAQ. The V end was cut by 8 bases, the J end by 1 base, with 14 bases between. CDR3 region: CASSRGMWNTGELFF. CDR3 nucleotides: TGTGCCAGCTCACGCGGGATGTGGAACACCGGGGAGCTGTTTTTT.

This clonotype was detected ten times or more. This chain uses TRBV11-2 with TRBJ1-4; no definite D call. Germline assignment: CDR1 SGHAT and CDR2 FQNNGV. CDR3 size: 14 residues. The V end lost 3 bases, the J end lost 7 bases, and 12 bases lay between the germline ends. The CDR3 nucleotides are TGTGCCAGCAGCTTCGGAGACGAGGTTGAAAAACTGTTTTTT. It codes for CASSFGDEVEKLFF.

This clonotype was observed at least ten times. The rearrangement uses TRBV20-1 and TRBJ1-4; tentative D call: TRBD1 (5 bases). This CDR3 is 16 amino acids long. The V end was cut by 1 base, the J end by 1 base, with 13 bases between. Germline assignment: CDR1 DFQATT and CDR2 SNEGSKA (reference sequence). The CDR3 nucleotides are TGCAGTGCTAGAGCTGGGACCCTTGGAACTAATGAAAAACTGTTTTTT. It yields the protein CSARAGTLGTNEKLFF.

This sequence joins TRBV7-2 and TRBJ2-2, with no clear D. The V gene lost 3 bases and the J gene lost 1 base, with 9 bases spanning the gap. This CDR3 is 15 amino acids long. The germline CDR1 and CDR2 sequences are SGHTA and FQGNSA. The chain's CDR3 is CASSLFVKNTGELFF. The CDR3 region has the DNA TGTGCCAGCAGCTTGTTCGTGAAGAACACCGGGGAGCTGTTTTTT.

V gene TRBV7-9 combines with J gene TRBJ1-4; no definite D call. CDR1 is SEHNR and CDR2 is FQNEAQ in the germline V gene (reference sequence). Trimming removed 1 base from V and 11 bases from J, with 17 bases in between. This CDR3 has 15 residues. The CDR3 DNA follows: TGTGCCAGCAGCTTAGAGGGTCACCTGGCCACGAAACTGTTTTTT. It is translated as CASSLEGHLATKLFF. The full variable domain, completed using reference TRBV7-9 and TRBJ1-4, is DTGVSQNPRHKITKRGQNVTFRCDPISEHNRLYWYRQTLGQGPEFLTYFQNEAQLEKSRLLSDRFSAERPKGSFSTLEIQRTEQGDSAMYLCASSLEGHLATKLFFGSGTQLSVL.

As regards this clonotype: The limits of the CDR3 on the DNA are not certain, so only TCRdb's listed CDR3 is given. The CDR3 loop is CATSDFGEDNEQFF. The chain has TRBV24-1 and TRBJ2-1. Germline loops: CDR1 KGHDR, CDR2 SFDVKD. Termini included, the CDR3 measures 14 amino acids.

In its sample, this clonotype was seen once. The CDR3 reads CASSQDLGSGLTGGQYF. The CDR3 nucleotides are TGTGCCAGCAGCCAAGATCTCGGAAGCGGGTTGACGGGGGGGCAGTACTTC. V and J are TRBV3-1 and TRBJ2-7; 7 bases are a match to TRBD2. Losses at the gene ends were 0 bases for V and 9 bases for J; bases not matched to a gene: 17. Germline V gene data show CDR1 as LGHDT and CDR2 as YNNKEL (reference sequence). There are 17 residues in the CDR3.

This chain's CDR3 is CASSVDTSSYEQYF. CDR3 nucleotides: TGTGCCAGCAGCGTAGACACATCCTCCTACGAGCAGTACTTC. J is TRBJ2-7 and V is TRBV6-1; D remains unclear. The CDR3 extends over 14 amino acids. Germline values: CDR1 MNHNS, CDR2 SASEGT. Trimming removed 6 bases at V and 0 bases at J, with 12 bases between.

This clonotype was counted ten times or more. The chain has TRBV28 and TRBJ1-5; D gene ambiguous. The V end was cut by 5 bases, the J end by 4 bases, with 12 bases between. The V gene's germline CDR1 is MDHEN and CDR2 SYDVKM. CDR3 size: 14 residues. The CDR3 loop is CASSGWDTNQPQHF. CDR3 DNA: TGTGCCAGCAGTGGCTGGGATACAAATCAGCCCCAGCATTTT.